The 27 T cell receptor beta chains in this list originate from one sample, sequenced in a study of molecular identifiers for immune sequencing clone quantification. TCRdb processed the PCR reads anew with MiXCR; each CDR3 protein has one entry. The sample lists around 70,000 distinct CDR3 sequences; roughly 20% were seen once. The source material was naive CD8+ T cells from blood, with Jurkat cell RNA spiked in. The subset: FACS-sorted CD8+CD4-CCR7+CD45RA+ naive T cells. These receptors all stem from a human donor in good health. Some libraries in this study had Jurkat cell RNA spiked in.

The table lists this clonotype with many counts. The CDR3: CASRLVSGANVLTF. The DNA of the CDR3 is TGTGCCAGTAGACTTGTCTCTGGGGCCAACGTCCTGACTTTC. This chain connects TRBV19 to TRBJ2-6; D is ambiguous. Trimming cost V 6 bases and J 0 bases, with 6 bases left between them. The V gene's germline CDR1 is LNHDA and CDR2 SQIVND (reference sequence). The CDR3 contains 14 residues. Full variable domain (missing parts from reference TRBV19 and TRBJ2-6): DGGITQSPKYLFRKEGQNVTLSCEQNLNHDAMYWYRQDPGQGLRLIYYSQIVNDFQKGDIAEGYSVSREKKESFPLTVTSAQKNPTAFYLCASRLVSGANVLTFGAGSRLTVL.

This clonotype was seen a few times. A much larger clonotype is one base distant, so this may be a read error. The V and J genes are TRBV18 and TRBJ2-5; no reliable D call. This CDR3 has 14 residues. Germline lookup yields CDR1 KGHSH and CDR2 LQKENI. Trimming stripped 2 bases from V and 1 base from J, with 8 bases between. CDR3 residues: CASSPSKLQETQYF. In DNA form, the CDR3 reads TGTGCCAGCTCACCATCAAAACTCCAAGAGACCCAGTACTTC.

This clonotype was seen many times. The chain joins TRBV7-2 to TRBJ1-4, with D maybe TRBD1 (5 bases). The V and J ends lost 4 bases and 7 bases respectively, with 16 bases between them. Germline values: CDR1 SGHTA, CDR2 FQGNSA. The CDR3 consists of 15 residues. The CDR3 sequence is CASSSAGTFGEKLFF. The CDR3 DNA reads TGTGCCAGCAGCTCCGCTGGGACTTTTGGTGAAAAACTGTTTTTT. Full variable domain (missing parts from reference TRBV7-2 and TRBJ1-4): GAGVSQSPSNKVTEKGKDVELRCDPISGHTALYWYRQSLGQGLEFLIYFQGNSAPDKSGLPSDRFSAERTGGSVSTLTIQRTQQEDSAVYLCASSSAGTFGEKLFFGSGTQLSVL.

This clonotype was seen many times. The chain employs TRBV7-9 and TRBJ2-1; weak D call: TRBD2 (5 bases). Trimming stripped 5 bases from V and 9 bases from J, with 8 bases between. The CDR3 totals 11 residues. Germline CDR1 reads SEHNR; CDR2 reads FQNEAQ (reference sequence). In DNA, the CDR3 is TGTGCCAGCAGCCGGGGTATTGAGCAGTTCTTC. Protein product: CASSRGIEQFF.

The genes are TRBV12-3 or TRBV12-4 and TRBJ1-2, with TRBD1 as a possible D gene (5 bases). The V and J ends lost 6 bases and 4 bases respectively, with 9 bases between them. The CDR3 spans 12 residues. The CDR3 loop reads CASSQGGYGYTF. The CDR3 nucleotides read TGTGCCAGCAGCCAGGGAGGCTATGGCTACACCTTC.

This clonotype was observed at least ten times. V and J are TRBV6-2 or TRBV6-3 and TRBJ2-3; possibly TRBD2 for D (6 bases). This CDR3 is 13 amino acids long. Trimming stripped 4 bases from V and 6 bases from J, with 11 bases between. Germline CDR1 reads MNHEY; CDR2 reads SVGEGT. This CDR3 reads CASSLVAADTQYF. The CDR3 region has the DNA TGTGCCAGCAGTTTGGTAGCGGCCGATACGCAGTATTTT.

This clonotype was counted at least ten times. V is TRBV5-5 and J is TRBJ1-1; no clear D gene. The CDR3 totals 12 residues. V was pared by 1 base and J by 5 bases, with 6 bases between. Germline V gives CDR1 SGHKS, CDR2 YYEKEE (reference sequence). The DNA for the CDR3 is TGTGCCAGCAGCTTGAGCGTGACTGAAGCTTTCTTT. Protein: CASSLSVTEAFF.

This clonotype showed up many times. The chain has TRBV9 and TRBJ2-3, with D maybe TRBD2 (7 bases). CDR1 is SGDLS and CDR2 is YYNGEE in the germline V gene. The CDR3 is 15 amino acids. V was trimmed by 5 bases and J by 4 bases, leaving 17 bases between them. The CDR3 nucleotides read TGTGCCAGCAGTTTGGGGGGGCTCGGTGCAGATACGCAGTATTTT. This sequence encodes CASSLGGLGADTQYF.

J is TRBJ2-7 and V is TRBV4-3; perhaps TRBD2 as D (6 bases). The ends were cut back, 0 bases at V and 2 bases at J, with 11 bases in the middle. CDR1 LGHNA and CDR2 YSLEER come from the germline V gene. The CDR3 length is 15 residues. CDR3 nucleotides: TGCGCCAGCAGCCAAGAGAGCCTAGCGACCTACGAGCAGTACTTC. Its translation: CASSQESLATYEQYF.

This clonotype was seen more than once but under ten times. The junction and the germline gene differ at one end; a read error may be behind it. The chain joins TRBV18 to TRBJ2-7, with D perhaps TRBD2 (5 bases). From germline, CDR1 is KGHSH and CDR2 LQKENI. The CDR3 is 12 residues long. DNA for the CDR3: TGTGCCTGCTCACCACCGGGATACGAGCAGTACTTC. Its translation is CACSPPGYEQYF.

On this clonotype itself: A much larger clone sits a single nucleotide away, making a read error possible. V usage is TRBV2 and J usage is TRBJ2-5; TRBD2 might be the D (5 bases). Trimming removed 10 bases at V and 0 bases at J, with 15 bases between. The CDR3 sequence is 14 residues long. Germline V lookup: CDR1 SNHLY, CDR2 FYNNEI. CDR3 amino acids: CANGPAVDQETQYF. DNA for the CDR3: TGTGCCAACGGACCAGCGGTCGACCAAGAGACCCAGTACTTC.

In this sample, this clonotype turned up many times. The chain recombines TRBV7-2 with TRBJ2-1; D is unresolved. The CDR3 is made up of 12 amino acids. The ends were cut back, 3 bases at V and 15 bases at J, with 15 bases in the middle. CDR1 is SGHTA, CDR2 FQGNSA, per germline. The CDR3 spells CASSFTPLIRFF. The DNA of the CDR3 is TGTGCCAGCAGCTTCACCCCCCTCATCCGGTTCTTC.

This clonotype has at least ten counts. The chain recombines TRBV12-3 or TRBV12-4 with TRBJ2-3, with D uncertain. Trimming shortened V by 3 bases and J by 3 bases, and 13 bases separated the two germline ends. There are 15 residues in the CDR3. The CDR3 reads CASSFPEQGTDTQYF. The CDR3 region has the DNA TGTGCCAGCAGTTTCCCGGAACAAGGGACAGATACGCAGTATTTT.

Comments on this clonotype: This may be a read error, as it is one base from a much larger clone. The chain is built from TRBV11-2 and TRBJ2-1; D might be TRBD1 (6 bases). CDR1 and CDR2 (germline): SGHAT, FQNNGV. CDR3 length: 16 amino acids. CDR3 sequence (DNA): TGTGCCAGCGGGCTAGGTGGTGGGGGCTCCTACAATGAGCAGCTCTTC. Translation gives CASGLGGGGSYNEQLF. The complete variable domain, with remaining parts taken from reference TRBV11-2 and TRBJ2-1, reads EAGVAQSPRYKIIEKRQSVAFWCNPISGHATLYWYQQILGQGPKLLIQFQNNGVVDDSQLPKDRFSAERLKGVDSTLKIQPAKLEDSAVYLCASGLGGGGSYNEQLFGPGTRLTVL.

This clonotype was detected ten times or more. The CDR3 spells CASAGPDRDYEQYF. The CDR3, as DNA: TGTGCCAGCGCTGGCCCGGACAGGGACTACGAGCAGTACTTC. The chain carries TRBV11-3 and TRBJ2-7, with 8 bases that match TRBD1. The CDR3 covers 14 residues. Looked up from germline, CDR1 is SGHNT and CDR2 is YENEEA. V gave up 8 bases and J gave up 3 bases; unmatched junction bases: 9.

This clonotype has more than one count but fewer than ten. The V call is TRBV6-4, the J call TRBJ1-4; tentatively, D is TRBD1 (6 bases). The CDR3 spans 19 residues. Germline-derived CDR1 and CDR2 are MRHNA and SNTAGT. V lost 10 bases and J lost 5, with 32 bases in between. For the CDR3, the DNA is TGTGCCACCTCATGGTGGGGGGCCCTAAAAGAATCTGACAATGAAAAACTGTTTTTT. Translated: CATSWWGALKESDNEKLFF.

This clonotype was found many times. V usage is TRBV6-2 or TRBV6-3 and J usage is TRBJ2-3; 9 bases are shared with TRBD2. Germline V gene data show CDR1 as MNHEY and CDR2 as SVGEGT. Losses at the gene ends were 6 bases for V and 2 bases for J; bases not matched to a gene: 3. This CDR3 region has 14 residues. Written as DNA, the CDR3 is TGTGCCAGCAGGACTAGCGGTTACACAGATACGCAGTATTTT. Amino acid sequence: CASRTSGYTDTQYF.

The chain is built from TRBV27 and TRBJ2-7, with D perhaps TRBD2 (6 bases). V lost 2 bases and J lost 5, with 10 bases in between. In germline, CDR1 is MNHEY, CDR2 SMNVEV (reference sequence). The CDR3 is 13 residues long. The CDR3 here is CASSLRGIDEQYF. Here the CDR3 DNA reads TGTGCCAGCAGTTTACGGGGGATCGACGAGCAGTACTTC.

This clonotype appeared many times. This chain uses TRBV7-8 with TRBJ2-1, with D possibly being TRBD1 (7 bases). The germline V and J ends were trimmed by 7 bases and 3 bases, with 10 bases remaining between them. The CDR3 runs to 13 residues. Germline-derived CDR1 and CDR2 are SGHVS and FQNEAQ. The CDR3 bases are TGTGCCAGCACAGGGGGACTCTACAATGAGCAGTTCTTC. Amino acid sequence: CASTGGLYNEQFF.

At least ten counts were recorded for this clonotype. The CDR3, as DNA: TGTGCCAGCAGTGAATTCACTAGCGGAAGAACAACCACTCTCTACAATGAGCAGTTCTTC. This gives the protein CASSEFTSGRTTTLYNEQFF. This rearrangement joins TRBV2 to TRBJ2-1; 8 bases line up with TRBD2. The CDR3 spans 20 residues. CDR1 SNHLY and CDR2 FYNNEI come from the germline V gene. The V gene end was trimmed by 2 bases and the J gene end by 3 bases; junction bases not matched to a gene: 18.

With regard to this clonotype: A clone one base away is much larger, so this may be a read error. The chain couples TRBV20-1 to TRBJ1-1; TRBD1 agrees at 11 bases. The CDR3 sequence is 13 residues long. Germline V gene data show CDR1 as DFQATT and CDR2 as SNEGSKA (reference sequence). The CDR3 nucleotides read TGCAGTGCTAGGGGACAGGGGGGCTCTGAAGCTTCCTTT. Residues: CSARGQGGSEASF.

This clonotype was detected a few times. The rearrangement links TRBV7-9 to TRBJ2-7, with D maybe TRBD1 (6 bases). The CDR3 is 14 residues long. Germline-derived CDR1 and CDR2 are SEHNR and FQNEAQ (reference sequence). V was shortened by 4 bases and J by 4 bases, with 14 bases between the two germline ends. CDR3 DNA: TGTGCCAGCAGCTCTAGGGACAAATTATACGAGCAGTACTTC. This gives the protein CASSSRDKLYEQYF.

The chain has TRBV15 and TRBJ1-4; the D is unclear. CDR3 size: 11 residues. Looked up from germline, CDR1 is LNHNV and CDR2 is YYDKDF (reference sequence). The V gene lost 6 bases and the J gene lost 7 bases, with 6 bases spanning the gap. The CDR3 sequence is CATRAPEKLFF. Written as DNA, the CDR3 is TGTGCCACCAGGGCTCCTGAAAAACTGTTTTTT.

The chain recombines TRBV5-8 with TRBJ1-1, with D possibly being TRBD1 (6 bases). The germline V and J ends were trimmed by 6 bases and 0 bases, with 12 bases remaining between them. Germline CDR1 SGHTS, CDR2 YDEGEE. The CDR3 is 14 amino acids. CDR3 sequence: CASTQGHVNTEAFF. CDR3 nucleotides: TGTGCCAGCACCCAGGGACACGTGAACACTGAAGCTTTCTTT.

This clonotype was found a few times. The chain links TRBV10-3 to TRBJ1-2, with 7 bases matching TRBD1. The CDR3 has 14 amino acids. The ends lost 8 bases at V and 5 bases at J; junction bases unmatched: 11. Germline V CDR1 and CDR2: ENHRY, SYGVKD. The CDR3 nucleotides read TGTGCCATCCCAGGGGGGGCTGAAGAGTATGGCTACACCTTC. As protein: CAIPGGAEEYGYTF.

In its sample, this clonotype was seen a few times. V gene TRBV10-2 combines with J gene TRBJ1-6; D gene uncertain. Trimming took off 1 base at V and 10 bases at J, with 23 bases between the two ends. The CDR3 runs to 18 residues. Germline V CDR1 and CDR2: WSHSY, SAAADI. The CDR3 here is CASSEWATATGVRSPLHF. CDR3 DNA: TGCGCCAGCAGTGAGTGGGCCACGGCGACGGGAGTCCGGTCACCCCTCCACTTT.

In the case of this clonotype: This clone may be a read error of a much larger clone one base away. The chain links TRBV11-2 to TRBJ2-3, with 7 bases identical to TRBD2. The CDR3 extends over 18 amino acids. Germline trimming cut 8 bases from V and 5 bases from J; bases unmatched to any gene: 22. CDR1 and CDR2 from the germline V gene are SGHAT and FQNNGV. The CDR3 reads CASRLSWAGERGIDTQYF. DNA of the CDR3: TGTGCCAGCCGCCTATCATGGGCGGGAGAGAGGGGCATAGATACGCAGTATTTT.